This TCR beta chain was obtained from a study of blood T cell repertoires in COVID-19. About the study: Sources were T cells, B-cell-depleted T cells, or PBMCs; the material itself was cDNA or gDNA.

In the authors' methods: For nucleated cells, counts were estimated from reference gene primer amplification. Assay: immunoSEQ multiplex PCR; the TCRdb copy retains only in-frame clones and omits some. D and trimming were read from the DNA, whereas the V and J calls and clone size are those reported in that table. Among over 20,000 clones listed, 91% were seen once. The CDR3 length is 14 residues. Trimming left V 1 base short and J 4 bases short, with 10 bases between. Germline values: CDR1 SEHNR, CDR2 FQNEAQ (reference sequence). Sequenced input: peripheral blood. This sequence was found in a woman aged 70 to 79 with active COVID-19. The chain joins TRBV7-9 to TRBJ1-2; D uncertain. CDR3 nucleotide sequence: TGTGCCAGCAGCTTAGTTGTTGAGCCCTATGGCTACACCTTC. Translating gives CASSLVVEPYGYTF.